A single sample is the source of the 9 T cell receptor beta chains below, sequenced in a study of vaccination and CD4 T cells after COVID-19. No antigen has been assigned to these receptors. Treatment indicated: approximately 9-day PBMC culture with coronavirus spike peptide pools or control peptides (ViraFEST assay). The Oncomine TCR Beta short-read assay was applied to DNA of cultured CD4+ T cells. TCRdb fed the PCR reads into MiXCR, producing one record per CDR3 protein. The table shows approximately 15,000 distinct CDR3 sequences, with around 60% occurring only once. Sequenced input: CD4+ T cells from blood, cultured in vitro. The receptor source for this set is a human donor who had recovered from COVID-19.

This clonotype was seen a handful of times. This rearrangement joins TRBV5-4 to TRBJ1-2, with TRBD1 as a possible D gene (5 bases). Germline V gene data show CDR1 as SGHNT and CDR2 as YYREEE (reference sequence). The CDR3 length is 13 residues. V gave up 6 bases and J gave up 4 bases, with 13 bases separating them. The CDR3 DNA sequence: TGTGCCAGCAACCAGCAGGGCATCTATGGCTACACCTTC. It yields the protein CASNQQGIYGYTF. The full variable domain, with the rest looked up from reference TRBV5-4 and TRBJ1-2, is ETGVTQSPTHLIKTRGQQVTLRCSSQSGHNTVSWYQQALGQGPQFIFQYYREEENGRGNFPPRFSGLQFPNYSSELNVNALELDDSALYLCASNQQGIYGYTFGSGTRLTVV.

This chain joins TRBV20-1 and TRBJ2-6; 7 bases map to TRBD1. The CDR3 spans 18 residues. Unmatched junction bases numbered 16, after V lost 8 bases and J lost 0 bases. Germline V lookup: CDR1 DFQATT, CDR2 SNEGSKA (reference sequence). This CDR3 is CSSGTESLRCSGANVLTF. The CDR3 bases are TGCAGTTCCGGGACAGAGAGTCTCCGTTGCTCTGGGGCCAACGTCCTGACTTTC.

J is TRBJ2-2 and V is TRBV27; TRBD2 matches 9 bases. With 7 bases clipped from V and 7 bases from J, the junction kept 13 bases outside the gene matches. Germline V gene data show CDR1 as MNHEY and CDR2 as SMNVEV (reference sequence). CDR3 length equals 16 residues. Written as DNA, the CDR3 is TGTGCCAGCACCCCTGGAGGTAGCGGGAGCGGCGGGGAGCTGTTTTTT. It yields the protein CASTPGGSGSGGELFF.

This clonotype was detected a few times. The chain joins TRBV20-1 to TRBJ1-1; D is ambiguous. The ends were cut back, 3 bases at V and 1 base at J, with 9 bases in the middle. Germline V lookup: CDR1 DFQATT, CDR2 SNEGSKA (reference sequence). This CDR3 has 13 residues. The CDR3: CSARHDSNTEAFF. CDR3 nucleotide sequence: TGCAGTGCTAGGCACGACTCGAACACTGAAGCTTTCTTT.

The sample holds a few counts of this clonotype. The CDR3 reads CASSPLPQTYEQYF. CDR3 nucleotide sequence: TGTGCCAGCAGCCCCCTCCCCCAGACCTACGAGCAGTACTTC. This chain joins TRBV7-9 and TRBJ2-7; unclear D gene. The CDR3 loop spans 14 amino acids. The V end was cut by 5 bases, the J end by 2 bases, with 13 bases between. Germline-derived CDR1 and CDR2 are SEHNR and FQNEAQ (reference sequence).

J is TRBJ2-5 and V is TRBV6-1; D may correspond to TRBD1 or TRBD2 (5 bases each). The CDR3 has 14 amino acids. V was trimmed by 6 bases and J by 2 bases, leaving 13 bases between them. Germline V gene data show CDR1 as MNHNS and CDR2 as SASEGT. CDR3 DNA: TGTGCCAGCAGCCCCCCGGGACGACAAGAGACCCAGTACTTC. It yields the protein CASSPPGRQETQYF.

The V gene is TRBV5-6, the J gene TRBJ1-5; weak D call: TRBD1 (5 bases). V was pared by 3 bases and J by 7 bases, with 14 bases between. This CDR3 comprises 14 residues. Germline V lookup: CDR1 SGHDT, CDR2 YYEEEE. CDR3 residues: CASSSSQGIQPQHF. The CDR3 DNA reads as TGTGCCAGCAGCTCATCTCAGGGAATCCAGCCCCAGCATTTT.

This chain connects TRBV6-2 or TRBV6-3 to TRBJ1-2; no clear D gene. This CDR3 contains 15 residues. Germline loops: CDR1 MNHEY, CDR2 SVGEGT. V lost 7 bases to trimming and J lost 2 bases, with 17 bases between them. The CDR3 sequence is CASMDPGPSNYGYTF. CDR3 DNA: TGTGCCAGCATGGACCCCGGGCCCTCAAACTATGGCTACACCTTC.

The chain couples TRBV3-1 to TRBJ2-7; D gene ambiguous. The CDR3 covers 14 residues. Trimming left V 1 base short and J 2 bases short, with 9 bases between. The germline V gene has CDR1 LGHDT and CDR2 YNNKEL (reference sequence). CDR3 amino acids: CASSQAGPPYEQYF. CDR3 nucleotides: TGTGCCAGCAGCCAAGCCGGGCCACCCTACGAGCAGTACTTC.